This T cell receptor (beta chain) was obtained from a study of cytomegalovirus exposure and HLA in healthy donors. Study overall: Per a later analysis, the 666 first-cohort and over 90 validation repertoires shared one platform. Study-level points and caveats: In vitro work confirmed that a few CMV-associated chains recognize CMV antigens. Some TCR beta chains (164 of them) were listed as cytomegalovirus-associated.

The assay was immunoSEQ multiplex PCR, and TCRdb's table has in-frame clones only and misses some. The data show roughly 56,000 clones, about 88% seen once. After removal of 6 bases from V and 2 bases from J, the junction contained 15 bases not matched to a gene. From germline, CDR1 is SNHLY and CDR2 FYNNEI. This CDR3 has 17 residues. Remarks on this clone: What it binds is not known.

The sample taken for sequencing was PBMCs. The rearrangement links TRBV2 to TRBJ1-2, with 7 bases identical to TRBD1. The source is a woman in her late teens or twenties in good health and CMV-seronegative. The CDR3 is CASRTGDNRGTNYGYTF. DNA of the CDR3: TGTGCCAGCAGGACTGGAGATAACAGGGGAACCAACTATGGCTACACCTTC.